This TCR beta chain was identified in a study of post-analysis software for immune sequencing data. Study background: The disease courses covered relapsing-remitting, secondary progressive and progressive-relapsing multiple sclerosis.

Carried by the TCR beta cDNA libraries were unique molecular identifiers. Starting from approximately 1 to 10 million T cells, the study yielded 450,000 to 500,000 cDNA molecules. Via MiXCR, TCRdb re-called the PCR reads, giving one row per CDR3 protein. The table has 430,000 or so distinct CDR3 sequences, less than 40% seen once. Study-wide results and limits: Five TRBV segments, including TRBV5-6, TRBV5-1 and TRBV20-1, were more frequent in patients than controls.

Germline V lookup: CDR1 DFQATT, CDR2 SNEGSKA (reference sequence). The CDR3 covers 18 residues. The junction had 16 bases not matched to a gene; V was cut back by 4 bases and J by 2 bases. With regard to this clonotype: Its antigen is not identified.

The TCR sequence derives from a girl between 2 and 10 years old with multiple sclerosis. The J gene is TRBJ2-7, the V gene TRBV20-1; 11 bases map to TRBD2. Sequenced: blood. CDR3 loop: CSANLWTVLAGGTYEQYF. Written as DNA, the CDR3 is TGCAGTGCTAACTTATGGACAGTGCTAGCGGGAGGTACCTACGAGCAGTACTTC.